Described below is a single T cell receptor beta chain sequence and its context. Its antigen is undetermined. Time point meaning: persistent/refractory GD, antithyroid drugs over 5 years with positive TRAb. PBMCs were the source of the RNA used for TCR sequencing. The data are from a study of regulatory T cells in long-lasting Graves disease. Overall study findings and caveats: New patients shared roughly 1,000 public clonotypes, and persistent patients shared more, with under 3,000.

The TCR beta library used iRepertoire HTBI primers with Arm-PCR amplification of CDR3. TCRdb redid the calling of the multiplex PCR reads with MiXCR, one entry per CDR3 protein. The sample lists around 460,000 distinct CDR3 sequences; about 22% were seen once. The CDR3 length is 14 residues. CDR1 LGHDT and CDR2 YNNKEL come from the germline V gene (reference sequence). The V and J ends lost 0 bases and 1 base respectively, with 6 bases between them. The chain is built from TRBV3-1 and TRBJ1-1; D is unclear. The receptor comes from a female donor with Graves disease. Sample: peripheral blood mononuclear cells (PBMCs), taken when the disease was refractory, from a patient treated with antithyroid drugs. The CDR3 here is CASSQESGNTEAFF. DNA of the CDR3: TGTGCCAGCAGCCAAGAGTCAGGGAACACTGAAGCTTTCTTT.